This TCR beta chain was captured in a study of response to subunit inactivated influenza vaccine. Study-level points and caveats: It was suggested by the authors that few new T cells are recruited by each seasonal influenza vaccination.

TCRdb processed the RT-PCR reads anew with MiXCR; each CDR3 protein has one entry. The sample carries 600,000 to 850,000 distinct CDR3 sequences, around 13% recorded once. V dropped 4 bases and J dropped 4; count of bases not matched to a gene: 5. Germline V lookup: CDR1 SEHNR, CDR2 FQNEAQ (reference sequence). There are 15 residues in the CDR3. This clonotype was counted only a few times. The antigen is not known. The clonotype comes from a man aged 50 to 59 who received an inactivated influenza vaccine. Specimen: PBMCs from blood, collected 14 to 15 days before vaccination. The V call is TRBV7-9, the J call TRBJ2-1, with 9 bases fitting TRBD2. This CDR3 reads CASSSVAGVYNEQFF. The CDR3 bases are TGTGCCAGCAGCTCCGTAGCGGGAGTTTACAATGAGCAGTTCTTC. The complete variable domain, with remaining parts taken from reference TRBV7-9 and TRBJ2-1, reads DTGVSQNPRHKITKRGQNVTFRCDPISEHNRLYWYRQTLGQGPEFLTYFQNEAQLEKSRLLSDRFSAERPKGSFSTLEIQRTEQGDSAMYLCASSSVAGVYNEQFFGPGTRLTVL.